This is a list of T cell receptor beta chains from one sample in a study of blood T cell repertoires in COVID-19. Here immunoSEQ multiplex PCR was the method, and the copy in TCRdb shows in-frame clones only, minus some. The table lists about 110,000 clones, 71% of them singletons. Specimen: peripheral blood. The receptors shown here come from a human donor with acute or convalescent COVID-19. The donor label of this sample is uncertain. Each CDR3 is given with its conserved first and last residue. D genes are given only for firm matches. Clone sizes are given selectively: once, few, many, or a class where the clone is expanded.

V,D,J,size,CDR3,DNA
TRBV5-6,-,TRBJ2-3,-,CASSNGILRTDTQYF,TGTGCCAGCAGCAACGGGATTTTACGCACAGATACGCAGTATTTT
TRBV6-6,TRBD1,TRBJ1-4,few,CASSTGTGASGEKLFF,TGTGCCAGCAGCACCGGGACAGGGGCCTCCGGGGAAAAACTGTTTTTT
TRBV28,TRBD2,TRBJ2-3,-,CASSKPRTSGTDTQYF,TGTGCCAGCAGCAAACCTCGGACTAGCGGCACAGATACGCAGTATTTT
TRBV12-3/TRBV12-4,-,TRBJ1-1,-,CASSLTMNTEAFF,TGTGCCAGCAGTTTGACTATGAACACTGAAGCTTTCTTT
TRBV7-9,TRBD2,TRBJ2-3,once,CASSPRTSGGGGDTQYF,TGTGCCAGCAGCCCTCGGACTAGCGGGGGGGGAGGAGATACGCAGTATTTT
TRBV6-1,-,TRBJ2-1,once,CASSEARTNYNEQFF,TGTGCCAGCAGTGAAGCGAGGACAAACTACAATGAGCAGTTCTTC
TRBV9,-,TRBJ2-2,-,CASSPDTALTGELFF,TGTGCCAGCAGCCCGGACACAGCCCTCACCGGGGAGCTGTTTTTT
TRBV7-2,TRBD1,TRBJ1-2,few,CASSLGRPGQGDGYTF,TGTGCCAGCAGCTTAGGCCGTCCTGGACAGGGGGATGGCTACACCTTC
TRBV14,-,TRBJ2-1,few,CASSTARSLGEQFF,TGTGCCAGCAGCACGGCCAGGTCCTTGGGTGAGCAGTTCTTC
TRBV3-1/TRBV3-2,-,TRBJ2-1,-,CASSPEGRSSYNEQFF,TGTGCCAGCAGCCCCGAGGGGAGGAGCTCCTACAATGAGCAGTTCTTC
TRBV30,-,TRBJ2-3,-,CAWSPGSSGTDTQYF,TGTGCCTGGAGCCCCGGATCTAGCGGCACAGATACGCAGTATTTT
TRBV10-3,-,TRBJ2-1,-,CAISDKREVEQFF,TGTGCCATCAGTGACAAGAGGGAAGTTGAGCAGTTCTTC
TRBV19,-,TRBJ1-6,-,CASTRGRDNSPLHF,TGTGCCAGTACTAGGGGCAGGGATAATTCACCCCTCCACTTT
TRBV19,TRBD1,TRBJ1-5,-,CASSRTGHNQPQHF,TGTGCCAGCTCCCGGACAGGGCATAATCAGCCCCAGCATTTT
TRBV9,TRBD2,TRBJ2-5,-,CASSQGLAGGQQETQYF,TGTGCCAGCAGCCAGGGACTAGCGGGGGGGCAACAAGAGACCCAGTACTTC
TRBV5-1,-,TRBJ2-6,-,CASSFSLVSGANVLTF,TGCGCCAGCAGCTTTTCACTTGTCTCTGGGGCCAACGTCCTGACTTTC
TRBV5-5,TRBD1,TRBJ2-5,-,CASSLLGQGQETQYF,TGTGCCAGCAGCTTGCTTGGACAGGGTCAAGAGACCCAGTACTTC
TRBV9,TRBD2,TRBJ2-3,-,CASSPPGLAGGGDTQYF,TGTGCCAGCAGCCCCCCGGGACTAGCGGGGGGTGGAGATACGCAGTATTTT